A single sample is the source of the 17 T cell receptor beta chains below, sequenced in a study of T cell responses to AZD1222 COVID-19 vaccine. The repertoire was sequenced with immunoSEQ multiplex PCR; TCRdb's copy has only in-frame clones and lacks some. The sample lists approximately 150,000 clones, roughly 93% occurring once. The material sequenced was peripheral blood, taken on day 0 of AZD1222 vaccination. Receptors originate from an adult in good health.

The rearrangement uses TRBV9 and TRBJ2-7; 16 nucleotides match TRBD2. J was trimmed by 3 bases and V by 2 bases; bases with no gene match: 14. The CDR3 runs 20 residues. Germline values: CDR1 SGDLS, CDR2 YYNGEE. The CDR3 DNA reads TGTGCCAGCAGCGTCGGAACAGAAACGGGACTAGCGGGAGGGATCTACGAGCAGTACTTC. Translation: CASSVGTETGLAGGIYEQYF. Combining the CDR3 with reference TRBV9 and TRBJ2-7 gives the whole variable domain DSGVTQTPKHLITATGQRVTLRCSPRSGDLSVYWYQQSLDQGLQFLIQYYNGEERAKGNILERFSAQQFPDLHSELNLSSLELGDSALYFCASSVGTETGLAGGIYEQYFGPGTRLTVT.

The sample holds one count of this clone. This chain uses TRBV7-2 with TRBJ1-2; D is undetermined. Germline V gene data show CDR1 as SGHTA and CDR2 as FQGNSA. This CDR3 spans 14 amino acids. Trimming left V 1 base short and J 7 bases short, with 13 bases between. As DNA, the CDR3 is TGTGCCAGCAGCTTAGTTGAGGCCCAAGGTGGCTACACCTTC. Its translation: CASSLVEAQGGYTF.

The chain is built from TRBV6-5 and TRBJ1-1; 7 bases are shared with TRBD1. Germline CDR1 MNHEY, CDR2 SVGAGI. Unmatched junction bases numbered 9, after V lost 2 bases and J lost 6 bases. The CDR3 is 15 residues long. The CDR3 region has the DNA TGTGCCAGCAGTTACGAGGGGGCGAGAATCTCTGAAGCTTTCTTT. Its translation is CASSYEGARISEAFF.

This rearrangement joins TRBV30 to TRBJ2-2; tentative D call: TRBD2 (5 bases). Germline values: CDR1 GTSNPN, CDR2 SVGIG (reference sequence). This CDR3 spans 16 amino acids. V was trimmed by 8 bases and J by 2 bases, leaving 21 bases between them. The CDR3 is CARQVGSAPNTGELFF. In nucleotides, the CDR3 is TGTGCCCGCCAGGTTGGGAGCGCACCAAACACCGGGGAGCTGTTTTTT.

The rearrangement links TRBV20-1 to TRBJ1-2; D unresolved. The CDR3 contains 11 residues. The germline CDR1 and CDR2 sequences are DFQATT and SNEGSKA (reference sequence). The ends were cut back, 6 bases at V and 3 bases at J, with 8 bases in the middle. The CDR3 bases are TGCAGTGCCTCAGGATACTATGGCTACACCTTC. As protein: CSASGYYGYTF.

The chain employs TRBV24-1 and TRBJ1-5, with 8 bases fitting TRBD1. The CDR3 contains 12 residues. Germline V gene data show CDR1 as KGHDR and CDR2 as SFDVKD. V was pared by 11 bases and J by 4 bases, with 3 bases of the junction left unmatched. For the CDR3, the DNA is TGTGCCAGGACAGGGCGGAATCAGCCCCAGCATTTT. Translated: CARTGRNQPQHF.

The chain uses TRBV2 and TRBJ1-6, with D possibly TRBD1 on 6 matching bases. V lost 8 bases and J 8 bases, leaving 19 bases between the germline ends. Germline V gives CDR1 SNHLY, CDR2 FYNNEI. This CDR3 is 15 amino acids long. The chain's CDR3 is CASSLRGQHDSPLHF. For the CDR3, the DNA is TGTGCCAGCTCTCTGCGCGGACAGCATGATTCACCCCTCCACTTT.

The V and J genes are TRBV30 and TRBJ2-5, with 9 bases that match TRBD1. Per the germline V gene, CDR1 is GTSNPN and CDR2 is SVGIG (reference sequence). V shed 3 bases, J shed 6 bases, and the junction held 11 bases outside the gene matches. This CDR3 is built from 15 residues. CDR3 sequence (DNA): TGTGCCTGGAGAGGAGCCGGGACAGGGAGGCAGACCCAGTACTTC. This translates into CAWRGAGTGRQTQYF. The full variable domain, its missing parts supplied by reference TRBV30 and TRBJ2-5, is SQTIHQWPATLVQPVGSPLSLECTVEGTSNPNLYWYRQAAGRGLQLLFYSVGIGQISSEVPQNLSASRPQDRQFILSSKKLLLSDSGFYLCAWRGAGTGRQTQYFGPGTRLLVL.

V is TRBV25-1 and J is TRBJ2-1; no definite D call. The CDR3 runs 12 residues. Germline V gene sequence: CDR1 MGHDK, CDR2 SYGVNS. Trimming stripped 7 bases from V and 7 bases from J, with 11 bases between. CDR3 nucleotides: TGTGCCAGCATGGGTCAGAGGAATGAGCAGTTCTTC. Encoded protein: CASMGQRNEQFF.

This chain joins TRBV5-4 and TRBJ1-2; D possibly corresponds to TRBD1 (6 bases). The V and J ends lost 0 bases and 14 bases respectively, with 20 bases between them. CDR3 length equals 14 residues. Germline V gene data show CDR1 as SGHNT and CDR2 as YYREEE (reference sequence). CDR3 nucleotide sequence: TGTGCCAGCAGCTTGGCATCAGGGGCCGGTGGTGTTACCTTC. It yields the protein CASSLASGAGGVTF.

The count of this clone is one. The rearrangement uses TRBV5-1 and TRBJ1-6, with D possibly matching TRBD1 (5 bases). The germline CDR1 and CDR2 sequences are SGHRS and YFSETQ. The CDR3 runs to 16 residues. Deletions cut 0 bases from V and 9 bases from J, with 16 bases between. This CDR3 reads CASSLEGAGRVSPLHF. CDR3 sequence (DNA): TGCGCCAGCAGCTTGGAAGGGGCAGGGCGGGTTTCACCCCTCCACTTT.

The rearrangement links TRBV30 to TRBJ1-3; D ambiguous. Looked up from germline, CDR1 is GTSNPN and CDR2 is SVGIG (reference sequence). The CDR3 loop spans 16 amino acids. The ends were cut back, 4 bases at V and 0 bases at J, with 16 bases in the middle. The CDR3 DNA is TGTGCCTGGACTTCCTCGACGTTTTCCTCTGGAAACACCATATATTTT. Protein: CAWTSSTFSSGNTIYF.

The rearrangement joins TRBV10-3 to TRBJ1-5, with D unresolved. Looked up from germline, CDR1 is ENHRY and CDR2 is SYGVKD. The CDR3 runs 14 residues. The V end lost 3 bases, the J end lost 9 bases, and 15 bases lay between the germline ends. The CDR3 DNA reads TGTGCCATCAGTGATACATGGGTCCTGGGGCCCCAGCATTTT. Translated, it gives CAISDTWVLGPQHF.

The rearrangement joins TRBV19 to TRBJ2-2; 10 bases match TRBD2. This CDR3 comprises 14 residues. The trim removed 10 bases at V and 8 bases at J, leaving 10 bases unmatched. Germline loops: CDR1 LNHDA, CDR2 SQIVND (reference sequence). The CDR3 DNA reads as TGTGCCACCTCTAGGACTAGCGGTTCGGGGGAGCTGTTTTTT. It encodes CATSRTSGSGELFF.

This chain links TRBV19 with TRBJ2-7; weak D call: TRBD2 (5 bases). This CDR3 is built from 14 residues. Germline CDR1 and CDR2: LNHDA and SQIVND (reference sequence). Trimming took 6 bases from V and 5 from J, leaving 17 bases between them. The CDR3: CASSTRSGYNEQYF. The CDR3 DNA follows: TGTGCCAGTAGCACTCGGTCGGGGTACAACGAGCAGTACTTC.

This sequence joins TRBV10-3 and TRBJ2-2; D gene uncertain. CDR3 length: 12 amino acids. Germline CDR1 ENHRY, CDR2 SYGVKD. Trimming cost V 6 bases and J 1 base, with 3 bases left between them. The CDR3 loop reads CAIRKNTGELFF. In DNA, the CDR3 is TGTGCCATCAGGAAGAACACCGGGGAGCTGTTTTTT.

The chain employs TRBV6-5 and TRBJ2-7; D is unresolved. Trimming stripped 4 bases from V and 3 bases from J, with 4 bases between. CDR1 is MNHEY and CDR2 is SVGAGI in the germline V gene. This CDR3 is built from 11 residues. CDR3 bases: TGTGCCAGCAGTTCCCTCTACGAGCAGTACTTC. Protein sequence: CASSSLYEQYF.